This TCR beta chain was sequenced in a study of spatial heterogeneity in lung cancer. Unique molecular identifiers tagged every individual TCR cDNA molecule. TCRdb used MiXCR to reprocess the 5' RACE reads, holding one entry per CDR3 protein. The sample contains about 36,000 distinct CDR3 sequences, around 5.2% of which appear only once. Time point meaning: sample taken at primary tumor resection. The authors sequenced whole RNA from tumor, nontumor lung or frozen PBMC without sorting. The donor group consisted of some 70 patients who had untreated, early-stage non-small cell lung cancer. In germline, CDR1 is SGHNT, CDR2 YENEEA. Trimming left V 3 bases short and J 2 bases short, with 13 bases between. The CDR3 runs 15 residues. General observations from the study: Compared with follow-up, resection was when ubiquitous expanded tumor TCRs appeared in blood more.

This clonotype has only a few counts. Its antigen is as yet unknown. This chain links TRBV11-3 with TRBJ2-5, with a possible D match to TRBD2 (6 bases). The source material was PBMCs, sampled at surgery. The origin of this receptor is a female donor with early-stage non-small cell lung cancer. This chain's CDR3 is CASSFGGAGQETQYF. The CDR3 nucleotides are TGTGCCAGCAGCTTTGGCGGGGCTGGACAAGAGACCCAGTACTTC.